This record looks at one TCR beta chain sequence and its context. The data are from a study of T-cell memory formation after mild COVID-19. One entry per CDR3 protein, called by TCRdb with MiXCR from the 5' RACE reads. The data contain 200,000 to 250,000 distinct CDR3 sequences, around 27% of them seen just once; the ten biggest clones take up approximately 10%. The CDR3 contains 14 residues. Germline V gives CDR1 SQVTM, CDR2 ANQGSEA. The J segment lost 9 bases and the V segment lost 3 bases, leaving 11 bases of the junction unmatched. The source is an adult woman who had mild COVID-19 (a few samples of this study predate the infection). Cell type and time point are not known. Sequencing was done on a sample of PBMCs or a T cell subset sorted from them (not recorded which). The chain recombines TRBV29-1 with TRBJ2-1; TRBD2 aligns across 7 bases. The CDR3 loop reads CSVDSQRDISEQFF. CDR3 DNA sequence: TGCAGCGTTGATAGCCAGCGGGATATAAGTGAGCAGTTCTTC.